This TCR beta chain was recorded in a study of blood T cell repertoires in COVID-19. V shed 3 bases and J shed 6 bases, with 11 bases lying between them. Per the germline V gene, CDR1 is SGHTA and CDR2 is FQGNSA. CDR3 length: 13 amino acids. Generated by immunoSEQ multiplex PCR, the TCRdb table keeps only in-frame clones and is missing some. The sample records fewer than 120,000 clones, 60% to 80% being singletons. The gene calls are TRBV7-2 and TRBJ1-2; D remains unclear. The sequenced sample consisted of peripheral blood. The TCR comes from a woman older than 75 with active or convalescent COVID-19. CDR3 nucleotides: TGTGCCAGCAGCTTGGATGTCGGAGATGGCTACACCTTC. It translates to CASSLDVGDGYTF.